Each of the 27 T cell receptor beta chains below was sequenced from the same sample in a study of Ad26.COV2.S vaccination and SARS-CoV-2 variants. The treatment was: about 20 received Ad26.COV2.S at low or high dose, single or two shots; roughly 5 received placebo; per-sample allocation not given. Samples were taken on day 63 after the first vaccine or placebo injection. Sequenced by immunoSEQ multiplex PCR; TCRdb stores in-frame clones only, minus some. The sample contains around 240,000 clones, roughly 90% of which appear only once. The sample consisted of peripheral blood, taken in a trial of Ad26.COV2.S vaccine versus placebo. The receptor set was obtained from a person between 18 and 59 years old who received the Ad26.COV2.S COVID-19 vaccine or a placebo.

V usage is TRBV6-5 and J usage is TRBJ2-1; 7 bases line up with TRBD2. The germline gives CDR1 MNHEY, CDR2 SVGAGI. This CDR3 contains 12 residues. V gave up 6 bases and J gave up 9 bases; unmatched junction bases: 5. The CDR3 loop is CASRERDFEQFF. The CDR3 region has the DNA TGTGCCAGCAGGGAGCGGGATTTTGAGCAGTTCTTC.

The DNA for the CDR3 is TGTGCCAGCAGCCCCGCGTTGGCGGGGACTAGCACAGATACGCAGTATTTT. It encodes CASSPALAGTSTDTQYF. J is TRBJ2-3 and V is TRBV13, with D possibly matching TRBD2 (6 bases). Germline CDR1 PRHDT, CDR2 FYEKMQ (reference sequence). CDR3 length: 17 amino acids. V gave up 5 bases and J gave up 0 bases, with 18 bases separating them.

The rearrangement joins TRBV7-8 to TRBJ2-1; D is possibly TRBD1 (5 bases). This CDR3 is built from 14 residues. CDR1 and CDR2 (germline): SGHVS, FQNEAQ. V gave up 1 base and J gave up 4 bases, with 8 bases separating them. The CDR3 DNA follows: TGTGCCAGCAGCTTAGTCAGGGCGTACAATGAGCAGTTCTTC. It codes for CASSLVRAYNEQFF.

The chain combines TRBV27 with TRBJ2-7; TRBD2 matches 12 bases. The junction had 10 bases not matched to a gene; V was cut back by 5 bases and J by 5 bases. There are 16 residues in the CDR3. Germline V gene data show CDR1 as MNHEY and CDR2 as SMNVEV (reference sequence). CDR3 bases: TGTGCCAGCAGTCTACTGACTAGCGGGAGAGTAAACGAGCAGTACTTC. As protein: CASSLLTSGRVNEQYF.

This rearrangement joins TRBV5-6 to TRBJ1-6; D is ambiguous. Germline V gene data show CDR1 as SGHDT and CDR2 as YYEEEE. The V end was cut by 1 base, the J end by 11 bases, with 16 bases between. The CDR3 extends over 15 amino acids. The chain's CDR3 is CASSLSGRLGTPLHF. The CDR3 DNA sequence: TGTGCCAGCAGCTTGTCGGGCAGGCTTGGGACACCCCTCCACTTT.

The CDR3 sequence: CASSQGGAGAKNIQYF. The CDR3 nucleotides are TGCGCCAGCAGCCAAGGGGGGGCAGGGGCCAAAAACATTCAGTACTTC. The gene calls are TRBV4-1 and TRBJ2-4; the D gene could be TRBD1 or TRBD2 (6 bases each). The CDR3 is made up of 16 amino acids. Trimming left V 1 base short and J 1 base short, with 11 bases between. Per the germline V gene, CDR1 is MGHRA and CDR2 is YSYEKL.

The chain carries TRBV4-3 and TRBJ1-1; D uncertain. The CDR3 covers 13 residues. Germline CDR1 and CDR2: LGHNA and YSLEER. The germline V and J ends were trimmed by 2 bases and 4 bases, with 8 bases remaining between them. DNA for the CDR3: TGCGCCAGCAGCCAATTTAAGGGCACTGAAGCTTTCTTT. Protein sequence: CASSQFKGTEAFF.

The V call is TRBV4-3, the J call TRBJ2-5; 13 nucleotides line up with TRBD2. CDR1 and CDR2 (germline): LGHNA, YSLEER. The CDR3 has 18 amino acids. Trimming took 0 bases from V and 5 from J; bases not matched to a gene: 9. DNA for the CDR3: TGCGCCAGCAGCCAAGACTGGACTAGCGGGGGACTAGGGGAGACCCAGTACTTC. It encodes CASSQDWTSGGLGETQYF.

The chain recombines TRBV28 with TRBJ1-5; D is uncertain. The CDR3 runs 13 residues. The germline CDR1 and CDR2 sequences are MDHEN and SYDVKM. Deletions cut 9 bases from V and 7 bases from J, with 16 bases between. The CDR3, as DNA: TGTGCCAGTAGTGACCCCCCAGACCAGCCCCAGCATTTT. Protein sequence: CASSDPPDQPQHF.

This rearrangement joins TRBV24-1 to TRBJ2-5; D may be TRBD2 (5 bases). Trimming took off 9 bases at V and 2 bases at J, with 21 bases between the two ends. This CDR3 has 16 residues. Germline CDR1 and CDR2: KGHDR and SFDVKD. CDR3 region: CATFRRPGKAQETQYF. CDR3 DNA sequence: TGTGCCACCTTCCGGAGGCCTGGAAAAGCTCAAGAGACCCAGTACTTC.

V gene TRBV27 combines with J gene TRBJ2-7; D might be TRBD1 or TRBD2, each matching 6 bases. CDR3 length: 15 amino acids. The germline CDR1 and CDR2 sequences are MNHEY and SMNVEV (reference sequence). V was trimmed by 3 bases and J by 4 bases, leaving 16 bases between them. CDR3 DNA sequence: TGTGCCAGCAGTTTGGTCGGTAGGGGGAGGTACGAGCAGTACTTC. It translates to CASSLVGRGRYEQYF.

The chain carries TRBV28 and TRBJ1-5, with TRBD1 matching 7 bases. Trimming removed 5 bases from V and 3 bases from J; junction bases left unmatched: 4. The CDR3 covers 14 residues. Germline V gene sequence: CDR1 MDHEN, CDR2 SYDVKM. CDR3 in amino acids: CASSPTGINQPQHF. DNA of the CDR3: TGTGCCAGCAGTCCGACAGGGATCAATCAGCCCCAGCATTTT.

This clone was counted between two and nine times. The chain links TRBV6-5 to TRBJ2-3; TRBD1 or TRBD2 may be the D gene (7 bases each). The V and J ends lost 8 bases and 5 bases respectively, with 14 bases between them. The V gene's germline CDR1 is MNHEY and CDR2 SVGAGI. The CDR3 totals 13 residues. DNA of the CDR3: TGTGCCAGCGCACAGGGGAGGGGAGATACGCAGTATTTT. Translating gives CASAQGRGDTQYF.

The chain recombines TRBV19 with TRBJ1-5, with TRBD1 matching 8 bases. The germline V gene has CDR1 LNHDA and CDR2 SQIVND (reference sequence). The CDR3 consists of 14 residues. V gave up 6 bases and J gave up 3 bases; unmatched junction bases: 4. The CDR3: CASSTTGANQPQHF. The CDR3 coding sequence is TGTGCCAGTAGCACGACAGGGGCCAATCAGCCCCAGCATTTT.

The chain recombines TRBV18 with TRBJ2-3, with a tentative D call TRBD1 (7 bases). Per the germline V gene, CDR1 is KGHSH and CDR2 is LQKENI. The V and J ends lost 0 bases and 2 bases respectively, with 12 bases between them. The CDR3 extends over 16 amino acids. In DNA, the CDR3 is TGTGCCAGCTCACCACCGGAGGGGGCTGACACAGATACGCAGTATTTT. Translation gives CASSPPEGADTDTQYF.

V is TRBV7-2 and J is TRBJ2-1; the match to TRBD1 covers 11 bases. Germline-derived CDR1 and CDR2 are SGHTA and FQGNSA. The J segment lost 5 bases and the V segment lost 5 bases, leaving 5 bases of the junction unmatched. The CDR3 loop spans 15 amino acids. CDR3 region: CASSPGTGGNNEQFF. CDR3 DNA: TGTGCCAGCAGCCCTGGGACAGGGGGTAACAATGAGCAGTTCTTC.

This chain connects TRBV19 to TRBJ1-6; tentatively, D is TRBD1 (6 bases). Germline V gene sequence: CDR1 LNHDA, CDR2 SQIVND (reference sequence). Between the trimmed V and J ends, which lost 6 bases and 9 bases, there was a span of 15 bases. CDR3 length: 14 residues. In nucleotides, the CDR3 is TGTGCCAGTAGGAGTGACAGGTTGGGTTCACCCCTCCACTTT. Protein sequence: CASRSDRLGSPLHF.

V is TRBV29-1 and J is TRBJ2-1, with D perhaps TRBD2 (6 bases). Per the germline V gene, CDR1 is SQVTM and CDR2 is ANQGSEA. The CDR3 is 15 residues long. The germline V and J ends were trimmed by 4 bases and 8 bases, with 21 bases remaining between them. CDR3 bases: TGCAGCGTTGGGTATCGGGAGATTGGGCCCGATGAGCAGTTCTTC. Translating it yields CSVGYREIGPDEQFF.

The J gene is TRBJ1-1, the V gene TRBV6-2 or TRBV6-3; D may be TRBD1 (5 bases). The CDR3 has 15 residues. Trimming took 3 bases from V and 0 from J, leaving 11 bases between them. Germline V lookup: CDR1 MNHEY, CDR2 SVGEGT. CDR3 coding DNA: TGTGCCAGCAGTTATTATGAGGGGATGAACACTGAAGCTTTCTTT. It codes for CASSYYEGMNTEAFF.

This clone has only one observation. This chain connects TRBV28 to TRBJ2-1, with D maybe TRBD2 (6 bases). V was trimmed by 7 bases and J by 4 bases, leaving 14 bases between them. Germline assignment: CDR1 MDHEN and CDR2 SYDVKM. The length of the CDR3 is 14 residues. CDR3 residues: CASISGTVYNEQFF. The CDR3 DNA sequence: TGTGCCAGCATTTCCGGGACTGTGTACAATGAGCAGTTCTTC. Based on the CDR3 plus reference TRBV28 and TRBJ2-1, the full variable domain is DVKVTQSSRYLVKRTGEKVFLECVQDMDHENMFWYRQDPGLGLRLIYFSYDVKMKEKGDIPEGYSVSREKKERFSLILESASTNQTSMYLCASISGTVYNEQFFGPGTRLTVL.

This sequence joins TRBV7-9 and TRBJ2-3; the match to TRBD2 covers 12 bases. CDR3 length: 15 residues. Germline V gene data show CDR1 as SEHNR and CDR2 as FQNEAQ (reference sequence). V lost 5 bases to trimming and J lost 6 bases; unmatched junction nucleotides: 6. CDR3 residues: CASSPTSGRLDTQYF. The CDR3 DNA reads TGTGCCAGCAGCCCTACTAGCGGGAGGCTGGATACGCAGTATTTT.

The chain employs TRBV9 and TRBJ1-4; unclear D gene. V dropped 0 bases and J dropped 8 bases, with 11 bases sitting between them. The CDR3 covers 14 residues. Germline V gene data show CDR1 as SGDLS and CDR2 as YYNGEE. CDR3 loop: CASSVEGPGEKLFF. CDR3 in DNA: TGTGCCAGCAGCGTAGAGGGTCCGGGAGAAAAACTGTTTTTT.

The V and J genes are TRBV5-1 and TRBJ2-7; D is possibly TRBD2 (5 bases). Germline lookup yields CDR1 SGHRS and CDR2 YFSETQ. Trimming took off 0 bases at V and 3 bases at J, with 10 bases between the two ends. This CDR3 contains 14 residues. The CDR3 nucleotides read TGCGCCAGCAGCTTGGCCCTGGGGAGCTACGAGCAGTACTTC. Its translation: CASSLALGSYEQYF. The full variable domain, completed using reference TRBV5-1 and TRBJ2-7, is KAGVTQTPRYLIKTRGQQVTLSCSPISGHRSVSWYQQTPGQGLQFLFEYFSETQRNKGNFPGRFSGRQFSNSRSEMNVSTLELGDSALYLCASSLALGSYEQYFGPGTRLTVT.

CDR3 coding DNA: TGTGCCAGCATCGTATCAGGGGACGAGCAGTACTTC. The encoded protein is CASIVSGDEQYF. The genes are TRBV5-7 and TRBJ2-7; D possibly corresponds to TRBD1 (6 bases). TRBV5-7 is flagged as an ORF with uncertain function. The CDR3 spans 12 residues. V shed 6 bases and J shed 5 bases, with 12 bases lying between them.

The CDR3 sequence is CASSPGTSGYNEQFF. CDR3 coding DNA: TGCGCCAGCAGCCCCGGAACTAGCGGCTACAATGAGCAGTTCTTC. The chain joins TRBV5-1 to TRBJ2-1; 8 bases are a match to TRBD2. V shed 4 bases, J shed 3 bases, and the junction held 6 bases outside the gene matches. CDR3 length equals 15 residues. Germline V CDR1 and CDR2: SGHRS, YFSETQ.

The V gene is TRBV7-2, the J gene TRBJ1-1; the D is unclear. With 1 base removed from V and 0 bases from J, the gap between germline ends came to 9 bases. Per the germline V gene, CDR1 is SGHTA and CDR2 is FQGNSA. The CDR3 loop spans 15 amino acids. Here the CDR3 DNA reads TGTGCCAGCAGCTTAGGAGGGATGTTGAACACTGAAGCTTTCTTT. Amino acids: CASSLGGMLNTEAFF.

This rearrangement joins TRBV5-4 to TRBJ1-2, with D possibly TRBD1 on 5 matching bases. The V and J ends lost 1 base and 7 bases respectively, with 11 bases between them. CDR1 and CDR2 (germline): SGHNT, YYREEE (reference sequence). The CDR3 runs 13 residues. CDR3 in DNA: TGTGCCAGCAGCTTGCGGGGGGAAAGTGGCTACACCTTC. It codes for CASSLRGESGYTF.